The 20 T cell receptor beta chains presented below share a single source sample, sequenced in a study of beta chain features in type 1 diabetes. Of the isolated RNA, all was reverse transcribed, and so the sequenced material was expressed TCRB transcripts. Some clones are missing from TCRdb's copy, which holds only in-frame ones; the method was immunoSEQ multiplex PCR. The sample has 350,000 to 450,000 clones; over 9.5% are singletons. Broader study findings: TCRB CDR3 length was moderately but significantly reduced in all four CD4+ subsets of Type 1 diabetes patients.

These receptors have no identified antigens. Sequencing input: naive CD4+ T cells from blood. These receptors were collected from a woman aged 18-29 years with type 1 diabetes.

A few counts support this clone. V and J are TRBV5-1 and TRBJ2-6, with D unclear. The CDR3 runs to 14 residues. The germline CDR1 and CDR2 sequences are SGHRS and YFSETQ. V was clipped by 7 bases and J by 2 bases, with 10 bases between them. CDR3 in DNA: TGCGCCAGCGGGCTGACGGCTGGGGCCAACGTCCTGACTTTC. It encodes CASGLTAGANVLTF.

The V call is TRBV18, the J call TRBJ2-7, with D maybe TRBD1 (6 bases). The germline V and J ends were trimmed by 6 bases and 0 bases, with 15 bases remaining between them. Germline CDR1 reads KGHSH; CDR2 reads LQKENI. The CDR3 has 15 amino acids. The CDR3 protein is CASSATGRSSYEQYF. The CDR3 nucleotides read TGTGCCAGCTCGGCTACAGGGAGAAGCTCCTACGAGCAGTACTTC.

This chain joins TRBV19 and TRBJ2-7; 9 bases line up with TRBD2. The V gene's germline CDR1 is LNHDA and CDR2 SQIVND (reference sequence). This CDR3 has 15 residues. V dropped 1 base and J dropped 3; count of bases not matched to a gene: 4. DNA for the CDR3: TGTGCCAGTAGTATAGGTAGCGGGGGAAACTACGAGCAGTACTTC. This sequence encodes CASSIGSGGNYEQYF.

The V gene is TRBV18, the J gene TRBJ1-6, with 9 bases that match TRBD1. The CDR3 has 15 residues. Looked up from germline, CDR1 is KGHSH and CDR2 is LQKENI. Losses at the gene ends were 3 bases for V and 7 bases for J; bases not matched to a gene: 4. The CDR3 here is CASSPGQGPNSPLHF. The CDR3 coding sequence is TGTGCCAGCTCACCGGGACAGGGACCCAATTCACCCCTCCACTTT.

J is TRBJ2-4 and V is TRBV7-2; maybe TRBD1 (5 bases). Germline assignment: CDR1 SGHTA and CDR2 FQGNSA. The V end lost 4 bases, the J end lost 0 bases, and 10 bases lay between the germline ends. The CDR3 is made up of 15 amino acids. The CDR3: CASSSDSLAKNIQYF. Written as DNA, the CDR3 is TGTGCCAGCAGCTCTGACAGTTTAGCCAAAAACATTCAGTACTTC.

This clone was observed a handful of times. V gene TRBV6-6 combines with J gene TRBJ2-5; possible D gene TRBD1, 6 bases. Per the germline V gene, CDR1 is MNHNY and CDR2 is SVGAGI (reference sequence). The CDR3 sequence is 14 residues long. Between the trimmed V and J ends, which lost 5 bases and 10 bases, there was a span of 20 bases. CDR3 sequence (DNA): TGTGCCAGCAGTCTCCCAGGAGGCAGGGGTGTCCAGTACTTC. Translated, it gives CASSLPGGRGVQYF.

The chain has TRBV5-1 and TRBJ2-1; 8 bases map to TRBD2. J lost 2 bases, V lost 4 bases, and 5 bases had no gene match. The CDR3 consists of 15 residues. CDR1 and CDR2 (germline): SGHRS, YFSETQ. Here the CDR3 reads CASSPTSGTYNEQFF. CDR3 sequence (DNA): TGCGCCAGCAGCCCCACTAGCGGCACCTACAATGAGCAGTTCTTC.

In its sample, this clone was seen a few times. This CDR3 reads CASSPKGSGSFEQYF. Here the CDR3 DNA reads TGCGCCAGCAGCCCTAAAGGAAGCGGGAGCTTCGAGCAGTACTTC. The chain uses TRBV5-1 and TRBJ2-7, with 8 bases lining up with TRBD2. The germline gives CDR1 SGHRS, CDR2 YFSETQ. The trim removed 4 bases at V and 6 bases at J, leaving 12 bases unmatched. This CDR3 contains 15 residues.

This clone was observed a handful of times. J is TRBJ2-3 and V is TRBV5-1, with 7 bases that match TRBD2. Trimming took 2 bases from V and 0 from J; bases not matched to a gene: 3. The germline gives CDR1 SGHRS, CDR2 YFSETQ. The CDR3 consists of 15 residues. The CDR3 is CASSFFSGSTDTQYF. The CDR3 coding sequence is TGCGCCAGCAGCTTCTTTAGCGGGAGCACAGATACGCAGTATTTT.

The genes are TRBV10-2 and TRBJ2-5; the D gene is possibly TRBD2 (6 bases). The germline V gene has CDR1 WSHSY and CDR2 SAAADI. This CDR3 spans 14 amino acids. Trimming left V 5 bases short and J 4 bases short, with 14 bases between. The CDR3 here is CASSPRLGRETQYF. DNA of the CDR3: TGCGCCAGCAGTCCCCGACTAGGGCGAGAGACCCAGTACTTC.

The sample holds a few counts of this clone. The V call is TRBV5-4, the J call TRBJ2-3, with 7 bases matching TRBD2. V lost 1 base and J lost 1; bases outside the gene matches: 6. Germline V lookup: CDR1 SGHNT, CDR2 YYREEE (reference sequence). The CDR3 runs 16 residues. Here the CDR3 DNA reads TGTGCCAGCAGCTTGCCCAGCGGGGCGGGCACAGATACGCAGTATTTT. This codes for CASSLPSGAGTDTQYF.

The chain joins TRBV6-5 to TRBJ1-1; 9 nucleotides align to TRBD1. This CDR3 comprises 14 residues. Germline loops: CDR1 MNHEY, CDR2 SVGAGI. Trimming took 7 bases from V and 3 from J; bases not matched to a gene: 6. The CDR3 nucleotides read TGTGCCAGCAAGCCGACAGGGGGTCACACTGAAGCTTTCTTT. Protein product: CASKPTGGHTEAFF.

This clone was picked up one time. The rearrangement uses TRBV28 and TRBJ2-3; maybe TRBD1 (7 bases). Between the trimmed V and J ends, which lost 1 base and 9 bases, there was a span of 20 bases. The germline CDR1 and CDR2 sequences are MDHEN and SYDVKM. The CDR3 is 16 amino acids. The CDR3 DNA is TGTGCCAGCAGTTTATTAGGGGGCGCGGGGCGGAGCACGCAGTATTTT. Translation gives CASSLLGGAGRSTQYF.

This clone was seen a single time. This sequence joins TRBV30 and TRBJ2-1; the match to TRBD2 covers 13 bases. Germline loops: CDR1 GTSNPN, CDR2 SVGIG (reference sequence). V shed 2 bases, J shed 0 bases, and the junction held 10 bases outside the gene matches. CDR3 length equals 19 residues. CDR3 in amino acids: CAWSSSTSGRASSYNEQFF. DNA for the CDR3: TGTGCCTGGAGTTCATCCACTAGCGGGAGGGCGAGCTCCTACAATGAGCAGTTCTTC. Complete variable domain (other parts from reference TRBV30 and TRBJ2-1): SQTIHQWPATLVQPVGSPLSLECTVEGTSNPNLYWYRQAAGRGLQLLFYSVGIGQISSEVPQNLSASRPQDRQFILSSKKLLLSDSGFYLCAWSSSTSGRASSYNEQFFGPGTRLTVL.

This clone was seen a few times. The chain carries TRBV7-8 and TRBJ1-3; no clear D. This CDR3 region has 14 residues. The V end lost 0 bases, the J end lost 0 bases, and 3 bases lay between the germline ends. The V gene's germline CDR1 is SGHVS and CDR2 FQNEAQ. The CDR3 nucleotides read TGTGCCAGCAGCTTAGCCGGCTCTGGAAACACCATATATTTT. Residues: CASSLAGSGNTIYF.

In its sample, this clone was seen a few times. The chain uses TRBV19 and TRBJ2-1; 11 nucleotides align to TRBD2. J was trimmed by 4 bases and V by 7 bases; bases with no gene match: 15. The CDR3 covers 18 residues. The germline V gene has CDR1 LNHDA and CDR2 SQIVND (reference sequence). In nucleotides, the CDR3 is TGTGCCAGTACCCTCGGGACTAGCGGTAGAGCCAGATACAATGAGCAGTTCTTC. It yields the protein CASTLGTSGRARYNEQFF. The complete variable domain, with remaining parts taken from reference TRBV19 and TRBJ2-1, reads DGGITQSPKYLFRKEGQNVTLSCEQNLNHDAMYWYRQDPGQGLRLIYYSQIVNDFQKGDIAEGYSVSREKKESFPLTVTSAQKNPTAFYLCASTLGTSGRARYNEQFFGPGTRLTVL.

This clone occurred a few times. V and J are TRBV23-1 and TRBJ1-4; a possible D gene is TRBD1 (5 bases). TRBV23-1 is classed as an ORF, of uncertain function. Trimming pared 2 bases from V and 8 bases from J, leaving 12 bases between. The CDR3 contains 14 residues. The CDR3 region has the DNA TGCGCCAGCAGTCAAGGGGCGGCAGGGGAAAAACTGTTTTTT. This gives the protein CASSQGAAGEKLFF.

The J gene is TRBJ1-1, the V gene TRBV11-3; D is unresolved. Germline V gene sequence: CDR1 SGHNT, CDR2 YENEEA. This CDR3 region has 14 residues. Trimming shortened V by 1 base and J by 7 bases, and 13 bases separated the two germline ends. CDR3 sequence (DNA): TGTGCCAGCAGCTTAGGAGGCGTGAGTGGTGAAGCTTTCTTT. Translation gives CASSLGGVSGEAFF.

This clone was seen a few times. This chain links TRBV5-4 with TRBJ2-5, with no clear D. Germline CDR1 reads SGHNT; CDR2 reads YYREEE (reference sequence). This CDR3 has 13 residues. Trimming took 4 bases from V and 2 from J, leaving 9 bases between them. The chain's CDR3 is CASSPREQETQYF. CDR3 bases: TGTGCCAGCAGCCCCCGCGAACAAGAGACCCAGTACTTC.

The rearrangement uses TRBV27 and TRBJ1-4; no clear D. The CDR3 is 18 amino acids. The ends were cut back, 2 bases at V and 0 bases at J, with 16 bases in the middle. Germline lookup yields CDR1 MNHEY and CDR2 SMNVEV (reference sequence). The CDR3 sequence is CASSLGVWASATNEKLFF. CDR3 nucleotides: TGTGCCAGCAGTTTAGGTGTATGGGCGTCGGCAACTAATGAAAAACTGTTTTTT.